This T cell receptor beta chain was recovered during a study of post-analysis software for immune sequencing data. Study background: There were relapsing-remitting, secondary progressive and progressive-relapsing multiple sclerosis among the disease courses included. Study-wide findings and caveats: Significantly lower normalized Chao1 diversity was seen in multiple sclerosis patients than in controls. There were five TRBV segments more frequent in patients than controls, and TRBV5-6, TRBV5-1 and TRBV20-1 were among them.

This CDR3 region has 16 residues. Germline V gene sequence: CDR1 SGHVS, CDR2 FQNEAQ. V gave up 4 bases and J gave up 0 bases, with 14 bases separating them. To note about this clonotype: Its matching antigen is unknown.

The authors incorporated unique molecular identifiers into the TCR beta cDNA libraries. TCRdb re-called the PCR reads with MiXCR, one entry per CDR3 protein. The data contain hundreds of thousands of distinct CDR3 sequences, about 57% of them singletons. V usage is TRBV7-8 and J usage is TRBJ2-3; possible D gene TRBD2, 5 bases. This sequence originates from a girl between 5 and 17 years old with multiple sclerosis. Sequencing used blood. CDR3 DNA: TGTGCCAGCAGCTCAACGGAGGCCACTAGCACAGATACGCAGTATTTT. The encoded protein is CASSSTEATSTDTQYF.